This passage covers 27 T cell receptor beta chains from one sample sequenced in a study of T cell responses to AZD1222 COVID-19 vaccine. TCRdb keeps only in-frame clones here, not all; method: immunoSEQ multiplex PCR. The sample holds approximately 200,000 clones, approximately 90% seen once. This sample comprised peripheral blood, obtained 28 days after the second AZD1222 dose. These receptors all stem from an adult who received the AZD1222 COVID-19 vaccine.

The rearrangement links TRBV18 to TRBJ1-5, with 8 bases that match TRBD1. The junction had 4 bases not matched to a gene; V was cut back by 3 bases and J by 0 bases. The CDR3 is made up of 16 amino acids. Germline-derived CDR1 and CDR2 are KGHSH and LQKENI. DNA for the CDR3: TGTGCCAGCTCACCCCAGGGGGCTTATAGCAATCAGCCCCAGCATTTT. Its protein product is CASSPQGAYSNQPQHF.

This rearrangement joins TRBV7-2 to TRBJ2-1; 10 positions agree with TRBD2. From germline, CDR1 is SGHTA and CDR2 FQGNSA. V was clipped by 4 bases and J by 0 bases; unmatched bases: 12. The CDR3 length is 19 residues. Written as DNA, the CDR3 is TGTGCCAGCAGCTCAAGGGCTCTAGCGGGGGCTAGCTCCTACAATGAGCAGTTCTTC. Protein sequence: CASSSRALAGASSYNEQFF.

This chain joins TRBV5-1 and TRBJ2-7; the match to TRBD2 covers 10 bases. This CDR3 is built from 17 residues. Trimming removed 0 bases from V and 0 bases from J; junction bases left unmatched: 6. Per germline, CDR1 SGHRS and CDR2 YFSETQ. As DNA, the CDR3 is TGCGCCAGCAGCTTGGCGGGACTAGCGAGAGTCTCCTACGAGCAGTACTTC. It translates to CASSLAGLARVSYEQYF.

V usage is TRBV27 and J usage is TRBJ1-4, with 9 bases identical to TRBD1. The ends lost 5 bases at V and 5 bases at J; junction bases unmatched: 9. This CDR3 spans 16 amino acids. CDR1 and CDR2 (germline): MNHEY, SMNVEV (reference sequence). Written as DNA, the CDR3 is TGTGCCAGCAGTGCGAACCGGGACAGGGTGAATGAAAAACTGTTTTTT. This encodes CASSANRDRVNEKLFF.

This chain uses TRBV12-3 or TRBV12-4 with TRBJ2-4; D is unclear. Trimming removed 5 bases from V and 0 bases from J, with 5 bases in between. The length of the CDR3 is 13 residues. CDR3 amino acids: CASSPQAKNIQYF. Here the CDR3 DNA reads TGTGCCAGCAGTCCCCAAGCCAAAAACATTCAGTACTTC.

The rearrangement joins TRBV21-1 to TRBJ1-2; the table's D call TRBD1 went unverified against the DNA. TRBV21-1 has pseudogene status. CDR3 length equals 15 residues. The CDR3 nucleotides are TGTGCCAGCAGCAAAAGGAAGCAGGCCCCCCTAGGCTACACCTTC. It codes for CASSKRKQAPLGYTF.

The V and J genes are TRBV28 and TRBJ1-2; D is unresolved. Trimming stripped 11 bases from V and 5 bases from J, with 15 bases between. The germline gives CDR1 MDHEN, CDR2 SYDVKM. This CDR3 is 12 amino acids long. This CDR3 is CAGKDVSYGYTF. The CDR3 coding sequence is TGTGCCGGAAAGGACGTATCTTATGGCTACACCTTC.

In nucleotides, the CDR3 is TGTGCCAGCAGGTCACCAGGCACCTACACCTTC. Amino acids: CASRSPGTYTF. The rearrangement links TRBV7-2 to TRBJ1-2, with D uncertain. This CDR3 is 11 amino acids long. Trimming took 6 bases from V and 10 from J, leaving 12 bases between them. Germline V lookup: CDR1 SGHTA, CDR2 FQGNSA.

This sequence joins TRBV6-5 and TRBJ2-2; perhaps D is TRBD1 or TRBD2 (6 bases each). The CDR3 totals 16 residues. V lost 3 bases, J lost 1 base, and 12 bases lay in between. Germline-derived CDR1 and CDR2 are MNHEY and SVGAGI. This chain's CDR3 is CASSYRGLGNTGELFF. Written as DNA, the CDR3 is TGTGCCAGCAGTTATCGGGGGCTGGGGAACACCGGGGAGCTGTTTTTT.

This clone occurred once. V and J are TRBV7-2 and TRBJ2-7; TRBD1 might be the D (5 bases). The V end was cut by 0 bases, the J end by 0 bases, with 9 bases between. The CDR3 extends over 15 amino acids. In germline, CDR1 is SGHTA, CDR2 FQGNSA. CDR3 sequence reads: CASSLAGDSSYEQYF. In DNA, the CDR3 is TGTGCCAGCAGCTTAGCGGGCGACAGCTCCTACGAGCAGTACTTC.

This clone was counted a single time. The genes are TRBV7-6 and TRBJ1-1, with TRBD1 matching over 9 bases. Germline V gives CDR1 SGHVS, CDR2 FNYEAQ. The CDR3 totals 15 residues. After removal of 5 bases from V and 5 bases from J, the junction contained 9 bases not matched to a gene. Here the CDR3 DNA reads TGTGCCAGCAGCCCACTACAGGGGGCTGGGACTGAAGCTTTCTTT. This encodes CASSPLQGAGTEAFF.

J is TRBJ1-1 and V is TRBV5-6, with D unresolved. Germline V gene lookup returns CDR1 SGHDT and CDR2 YYEEEE. This CDR3 is built from 13 residues. Trimming cost V 0 bases and J 8 bases, with 11 bases left between them. The CDR3 bases are TGTGCCAGCAGCTTGGATTTCGGCAGCGAAGCTTTCTTT. Its protein is CASSLDFGSEAFF.

This clone came up once. The CDR3 sequence is CAISDSRQGQGQYF. The CDR3 DNA reads as TGTGCCATCAGTGATTCGAGGCAGGGTCAAGGGCAGTACTTC. This chain connects TRBV10-3 to TRBJ2-7; the D gene is possibly TRBD1 (5 bases). Germline assignment: CDR1 ENHRY and CDR2 SYGVKD. The CDR3 loop spans 14 amino acids. V was pared by 3 bases and J by 9 bases, with 18 bases between.

The J gene is TRBJ1-5, the V gene TRBV10-3; the D gene is possibly TRBD1 (6 bases). The CDR3 is 15 residues long. The V and J ends lost 0 bases and 7 bases respectively, with 13 bases between them. CDR1 is ENHRY and CDR2 is SYGVKD in the germline V gene. CDR3 nucleotide sequence: TGTGCCATCAGTGAGTCAGGGCAGGGGCGACAGCCCCAGCATTTT. Its translation: CAISESGQGRQPQHF.

This CDR3 reads CASSIALGPGETQYF. DNA for the CDR3: TGTGCCAGTAGTATAGCTCTGGGGCCGGGAGAGACCCAGTACTTC. This rearrangement joins TRBV19 to TRBJ2-5, with D possibly being TRBD1 (5 bases). From germline, CDR1 is LNHDA and CDR2 SQIVND (reference sequence). This CDR3 contains 15 residues. The V gene lost 1 base and the J gene lost 4 bases, with 13 bases spanning the gap.

The rearrangement links TRBV2 to TRBJ1-5; D gene ambiguous. CDR3 length equals 18 residues. The V gene lost 7 bases and the J gene lost 0 bases, with 22 bases spanning the gap. The germline V gene encodes CDR1 SNHLY and CDR2 FYNNEI. The CDR3 reads CASKRLAPSDYSNQPQHF. The CDR3 region has the DNA TGTGCCAGCAAGCGCTTAGCCCCCTCTGACTATAGCAATCAGCCCCAGCATTTT.

The CDR3: CASSQVSDTQYF. The CDR3 region has the DNA TGTGCCAGCAGCCAGGTATCAGATACGCAGTATTTT. J is TRBJ2-3 and V is TRBV3-1 (or the pseudogene TRBV3-2), with D hard to call. The CDR3 has 12 residues. The V gene lost 3 bases and the J gene lost 4 bases, with 5 bases spanning the gap. CDR1 LGHDT and CDR2 YNNKEL come from the germline V gene (reference sequence).

This clone has only a few counts. The rearrangement links TRBV3-1 (or the pseudogene TRBV3-2) to TRBJ1-1; D is ambiguous. Trimming took off 1 base at V and 5 bases at J, with 14 bases between the two ends. The CDR3 is 15 amino acids. Germline assignment: CDR1 LGHDT and CDR2 YNNKEL (reference sequence). In nucleotides, the CDR3 is TGTGCCAGCAGCCAAGTTCTACGGGGTGAGACTGAAGCTTTCTTT. Its protein is CASSQVLRGETEAFF.

CDR3 coding DNA: TGTGCCATCAGTGCCTCTGACCAAGAGACCCAGTACTTC. Translating gives CAISASDQETQYF. The chain links TRBV10-3 to TRBJ2-5; unclear D gene. Trimming took off 4 bases at V and 0 bases at J, with 6 bases between the two ends. Germline V gene lookup returns CDR1 ENHRY and CDR2 SYGVKD. The CDR3 has 13 amino acids.

Of note for this clone: The same CDR3 arises from other DNA sequences in this sample as well. The chain combines TRBV5-1 with TRBJ1-1, with no clear D. CDR1 and CDR2 (germline): SGHRS, YFSETQ. This CDR3 has 14 amino acids. V gave up 2 bases and J gave up 5 bases, with 13 bases separating them. CDR3 nucleotides: TGCGCCAGCAGCTTCTCCGGTTCGGGGACTGAAGCTTTCTTT. Encoded protein: CASSFSGSGTEAFF.

The chain has TRBV5-4 and TRBJ2-3; 8 bases are a match to TRBD2. CDR3 length equals 16 residues. Germline V gene lookup returns CDR1 SGHNT and CDR2 YYREEE (reference sequence). Trimming at V came to 1 base and at J to 3 bases, leaving 7 bases not matched to a gene. In DNA, the CDR3 is TGTGCCAGCAGCTTGAATAGCGGGAAGAGAACAGATACGCAGTATTTT. Its translation is CASSLNSGKRTDTQYF.

This chain uses TRBV24-1 with TRBJ2-5; D tentatively fits TRBD1 or TRBD2 (7 bases each). The germline V and J ends were trimmed by 4 bases and 7 bases, with 21 bases remaining between them. Germline-derived CDR1 and CDR2 are KGHDR and SFDVKD. This CDR3 has 16 amino acids. The CDR3: CATSEARTGRGGTQYF. The CDR3 DNA sequence: TGTGCCACCAGTGAGGCGCGGACAGGCAGGGGGGGGACCCAGTACTTC.

The rearrangement links TRBV4-2 to TRBJ2-7; 7 positions agree with TRBD2. Trimming at V came to 2 bases and at J to 4 bases, leaving 2 bases not matched to a gene. The CDR3 consists of 13 residues. Germline V gene data show CDR1 as LGHNA and CDR2 as YNFKEQ. CDR3 coding DNA: TGTGCCAGCAGCCAATTGCGGGAGTACGAGCAGTACTTC. Its translation: CASSQLREYEQYF.

The table lists this clone with a count of one. The chain recombines TRBV5-1 with TRBJ2-5; no reliable D call. The CDR3 runs 13 residues. CDR1 is SGHRS, CDR2 YFSETQ, per germline. V gave up 4 bases and J gave up 2 bases, with 9 bases separating them. CDR3 in amino acids: CASSPRGQETQYF. The DNA for the CDR3 is TGCGCCAGCAGCCCACGAGGACAAGAGACCCAGTACTTC.

The CDR3 nucleotides are TGTGCCAGCAGACGCCCGGACAGGGATAACTATGGCTACACCTTC. Its translation: CASRRPDRDNYGYTF. The V gene is TRBV28, the J gene TRBJ1-2; 8 positions match TRBD1. The CDR3 covers 15 residues. From germline, CDR1 is MDHEN and CDR2 SYDVKM. After removal of 6 bases from V and 1 base from J, the junction contained 7 bases not matched to a gene.

The chain recombines TRBV28 with TRBJ1-1; 10 nucleotides line up with TRBD1. V trimming: 4 bases; J trimming: 6 bases; junction bases outside the gene matches: 5. CDR3 length: 14 amino acids. CDR1 and CDR2 from the germline V gene are MDHEN and SYDVKM. In DNA, the CDR3 is TGTGCCAGCAGTTCCGACAGGGGGCGGGCTGAAGCTTTCTTT. Translating gives CASSSDRGRAEAFF.

This chain connects TRBV30 to TRBJ2-1, with D perhaps matching TRBD1 (6 bases). The length of the CDR3 is 15 residues. V dropped 5 bases and J dropped 0 bases, with 14 bases sitting between them. Germline CDR1 and CDR2: GTSNPN and SVGIG (reference sequence). CDR3 protein: CAWYSQGRSYNEQFF. The CDR3, as DNA: TGTGCCTGGTACTCTCAGGGGCGCTCCTACAATGAGCAGTTCTTC.